One sample yielded the 27 T cell receptor beta chains listed below, sequenced in a study of OX40 agonist ivuxolimab in advanced cancers. Sequenced by immunoSEQ multiplex PCR; TCRdb stores in-frame clones only, minus some. The table lists about 90,000 clones, about 90% of them singletons, with 1.5% to 2% in the top ten. The material was CD4+ or CD8+ T cells sorted from blood, obtained in a trial of the OX40 agonist ivuxolimab. The source is an adult with an advanced solid tumor such as melanoma, head and neck, liver or kidney cancer.

In DNA form, the CDR3 reads TGTGCCAGCACACTAGCGGGAGTGGACGAGCAGTACTTC. Its protein is CASTLAGVDEQYF. The V and J genes are TRBV6-1 and TRBJ2-7; 11 bases are a match to TRBD2. With V trimmed by 7 bases and J by 5 bases, 4 bases remained unmatched. Germline assignment: CDR1 MNHNS and CDR2 SASEGT. The CDR3 spans 13 residues.

V is TRBV28 and J is TRBJ2-2; 7 bases are a match to TRBD1. The V segment lost 8 bases and the J segment 2 bases; nucleotides outside the gene matches: 8. This CDR3 is built from 15 residues. Germline CDR1 reads MDHEN; CDR2 reads SYDVKM. As DNA, the CDR3 is TGTGCCAGCCTCCCCGCAGGGGGAAACACCGGGGAGCTGTTTTTT. Its protein product is CASLPAGGNTGELFF.

This sequence joins TRBV11-3 and TRBJ1-3; 7 positions match TRBD1. Germline V gene lookup returns CDR1 SGHNT and CDR2 YENEEA. CDR3 length: 15 residues. Unmatched junction bases numbered 9, after V lost 8 bases and J lost 2 bases. The CDR3 loop reads CASAGGRQPGNTIYF. The CDR3 DNA sequence: TGTGCCAGCGCAGGGGGTCGCCAGCCTGGAAACACCATATATTTT.

V usage is TRBV2 and J usage is TRBJ1-4; 12 bases are a match to TRBD1. CDR3 length equals 19 residues. Germline V lookup: CDR1 SNHLY, CDR2 FYNNEI. After removal of 4 bases from V and 4 bases from J, the junction contained 13 bases not matched to a gene. This CDR3 is CASSVPTGTGGFNNEKLFF. Here the CDR3 DNA reads TGTGCCAGCAGTGTCCCTACCGGGACAGGGGGCTTCAATAATGAAAAACTGTTTTTT.

This chain links TRBV5-1 with TRBJ2-5, with a tentative D call TRBD1 (6 bases). The germline CDR1 and CDR2 sequences are SGHRS and YFSETQ. V lost 4 bases to trimming and J lost 3 bases, with 10 bases between them. This CDR3 region has 13 residues. In DNA form, the CDR3 reads TGCGCCAGCAGCGTGGACAGAAAAGAGACCCAGTACTTC. Its protein is CASSVDRKETQYF.

A single count supports this clone. The chain is built from TRBV6-5 and TRBJ1-2; D gene ambiguous. CDR1 and CDR2 (germline): MNHEY, SVGAGI. The CDR3 spans 13 residues. The V and J ends lost 0 bases and 1 base respectively, with 3 bases between them. For the CDR3, the DNA is TGTGCCAGCAGTTACTCCAGTAACTATGGCTACACCTTC. It is translated as CASSYSSNYGYTF.

V usage is TRBV9 and J usage is TRBJ1-1, with D possibly matching TRBD1 (5 bases). The CDR3 has 12 amino acids. Germline CDR1 reads SGDLS; CDR2 reads YYNGEE. The V and J ends lost 4 bases and 8 bases respectively, with 12 bases between them. The CDR3 DNA reads TGTGCCAGCAGCCCCCGGGACGGCGAAGCTTTCTTT. It is translated as CASSPRDGEAFF. The full variable domain, rest sourced from reference TRBV9 and TRBJ1-1, is DSGVTQTPKHLITATGQRVTLRCSPRSGDLSVYWYQQSLDQGLQFLIQYYNGEERAKGNILERFSAQQFPDLHSELNLSSLELGDSALYFCASSPRDGEAFFGQGTRLTVV.

V and J are TRBV29-1 and TRBJ2-5; the D gene could be TRBD1 or TRBD2 (5 bases each). The V gene's germline CDR1 is SQVTM and CDR2 ANQGSEA. V lost 6 bases, J lost 0 bases, and 17 bases lay in between. There are 15 residues in the CDR3. CDR3 region: CSVRSGSGYQETQYF. DNA of the CDR3: TGCAGCGTGAGATCAGGGTCGGGGTACCAAGAGACCCAGTACTTC.

This rearrangement joins TRBV19 to TRBJ2-3; 10 bases match TRBD1. After removal of 6 bases from V and 4 bases from J, the junction contained 4 bases not matched to a gene. The CDR3 spans 14 residues. Germline loops: CDR1 LNHDA, CDR2 SQIVND (reference sequence). The CDR3 bases are TGTGCCAGTAGCGACAGGGGGCTGGCAGATACGCAGTATTTT. Translating gives CASSDRGLADTQYF.

V gene TRBV5-1 combines with J gene TRBJ2-7; D might be TRBD1 or TRBD2, each matching 5 bases. Looked up from germline, CDR1 is SGHRS and CDR2 is YFSETQ. V lost 7 bases, J lost 2 bases, and 10 bases lay in between. The CDR3 is 12 amino acids. CDR3 loop: CASRDGAYEQYF. Written as DNA, the CDR3 is TGCGCCAGCCGGGACGGTGCCTACGAGCAGTACTTC.

The V gene is TRBV5-1, the J gene TRBJ1-2, with D perhaps TRBD1 (5 bases). V was trimmed by 3 bases and J by 5 bases, leaving 17 bases between them. CDR1 is SGHRS and CDR2 is YFSETQ in the germline V gene. CDR3 length: 15 residues. CDR3 loop: CASSSSPGPYYGYTF. CDR3 coding DNA: TGCGCCAGCAGCTCTTCTCCGGGACCGTATTATGGCTACACCTTC.

The chain has TRBV7-9 and TRBJ2-7, with D possibly TRBD2 on 5 matching bases. V was cut by 0 bases and J by 6 bases, with 15 bases left in between. This CDR3 is built from 15 residues. The germline gives CDR1 SEHNR, CDR2 FQNEAQ (reference sequence). In nucleotides, the CDR3 is TGTGCCAGCAGCTTAGCGCCTAGCCAAGAGGGCGAGCAGTACTTC. This gives the protein CASSLAPSQEGEQYF.

A single count supports this clone. The genes are TRBV28 and TRBJ2-4; no firm D call. CDR3 length: 12 amino acids. CDR1 is MDHEN, CDR2 SYDVKM, per germline. V lost 5 bases and J 8 bases, leaving 10 bases between the germline ends. CDR3 coding DNA: TGTGCCAGCAGTCGGAGTCCCGACATTCAGTACTTC. It translates to CASSRSPDIQYF.

This clone was picked up one time. The chain recombines TRBV7-2 with TRBJ1-1; D possibly corresponds to TRBD1 (5 bases). This CDR3 contains 12 residues. Germline values: CDR1 SGHTA, CDR2 FQGNSA. The germline V and J ends were trimmed by 4 bases and 7 bases, with 10 bases remaining between them. DNA for the CDR3: TGTGCCAGCAGCTGGGGGGAGGTTGAAGCTTTCTTT. This translates into CASSWGEVEAFF.

The V call is TRBV7-2, the J call TRBJ1-4; the match to TRBD1 covers 7 bases. The germline CDR1 and CDR2 sequences are SGHTA and FQGNSA. The CDR3 loop spans 15 amino acids. J lost 1 base, V lost 1 base, and 0 bases had no gene match. The CDR3 DNA is TGTGCCAGCAGCTTAGACAGGGGAACTAATGAAAAACTGTTTTTT. Translation gives CASSLDRGTNEKLFF.

V gene TRBV5-1 combines with J gene TRBJ1-3; tentative D call: TRBD1 (5 bases). V lost 2 bases, J lost 3 bases, and 9 bases lay in between. The CDR3 consists of 14 residues. Germline assignment: CDR1 SGHRS and CDR2 YFSETQ. CDR3 residues: CASSLAGHGNTIYF. DNA for the CDR3: TGCGCCAGCAGCTTAGCAGGGCATGGAAACACCATATATTTT. The variable domain in full, completed from reference TRBV5-1 and TRBJ1-3, reads KAGVTQTPRYLIKTRGQQVTLSCSPISGHRSVSWYQQTPGQGLQFLFEYFSETQRNKGNFPGRFSGRQFSNSRSEMNVSTLELGDSALYLCASSLAGHGNTIYFGEGSWLTVV.

This clone has a single count. The V gene is TRBV7-2, the J gene TRBJ1-1; D uncertain. CDR1 is SGHTA, CDR2 FQGNSA, per germline. V shed 4 bases and J shed 9 bases, with 15 bases lying between them. The CDR3 consists of 13 residues. The CDR3 region has the DNA TGTGCCAGCAGCTCCCTAGGCCCCCGTCAAGCTTTCTTT. Residues: CASSSLGPRQAFF.

The rearrangement links TRBV6-4 to TRBJ2-5; D perhaps matches TRBD1 (6 bases). The germline V gene has CDR1 MRHNA and CDR2 SNTAGT. The V end lost 7 bases, the J end lost 0 bases, and 9 bases lay between the germline ends. The CDR3 spans 13 residues. The CDR3 sequence: CASTDRHQETQYF. The DNA of the CDR3 is TGTGCCAGCACGGACAGACACCAAGAGACCCAGTACTTC.

This rearrangement joins TRBV7-9 to TRBJ2-7; tentatively, D is TRBD2 (5 bases). Germline loops: CDR1 SEHNR, CDR2 FQNEAQ (reference sequence). The V end was cut by 5 bases, the J end by 13 bases, with 18 bases between. The CDR3 runs to 12 residues. CDR3 amino acids: CASSPGRGSPYF. The CDR3 DNA sequence: TGTGCCAGCAGCCCGGGTCGGGGATCCCCCTACTTC.

J is TRBJ2-7 and V is TRBV14; unclear D gene. Germline lookup yields CDR1 SGHDN and CDR2 FVKESK. Deletions cut 3 bases from V and 4 bases from J, with 7 bases between. CDR3 length: 12 residues. The CDR3 here is CASSHTKYEQYF. CDR3 in DNA: TGTGCCAGCAGCCATACTAAGTACGAGCAGTACTTC.

This clone has a single count. CDR3 sequence: CASSLLGPSYEQYF. The CDR3, as DNA: TGTGCCAGCAGTTTATTGGGCCCCTCCTACGAGCAGTACTTC. This chain connects TRBV28 to TRBJ2-7; unclear D gene. Germline CDR1 is MDHEN and CDR2 is SYDVKM. Trimming took off 1 base at V and 0 bases at J, with 7 bases between the two ends. This CDR3 contains 14 residues.

The chain joins TRBV10-3 to TRBJ2-3; no reliable D call. Trimming cost V 3 bases and J 3 bases, with 7 bases left between them. The CDR3 spans 13 residues. CDR1 is ENHRY and CDR2 is SYGVKD in the germline V gene. DNA for the CDR3: TGTGCCATCAGTGAACGAACAACAGATACGCAGTATTTT. Translation gives CAISERTTDTQYF.

The chain uses TRBV9 and TRBJ2-1; the D gene is possibly TRBD2 (6 bases). Germline V lookup: CDR1 SGDLS, CDR2 YYNGEE. V gave up 3 bases and J gave up 15 bases, with 16 bases separating them. This CDR3 region has 12 residues. CDR3 protein: CASSARDSQLFF. CDR3 DNA sequence: TGTGCCAGCAGCGCCCGGGACTCACAACTGTTCTTC.

V and J are TRBV15 and TRBJ1-3, with D perhaps matching TRBD1 (6 bases). Looked up from germline, CDR1 is LNHNV and CDR2 is YYDKDF (reference sequence). Trimming left V 6 bases short and J 0 bases short, with 12 bases between. This CDR3 comprises 15 residues. The CDR3, as DNA: TGTGCCACCAGTCCAGGACAGACCTCTGGAAACACCATATATTTT. Its protein product is CATSPGQTSGNTIYF. Full variable domain (remainder filled in from reference TRBV15 and TRBJ1-3): DAMVIQNPRYQVTQFGKPVTLSCSQTLNHNVMYWYQQKSSQAPKLLFHYYDKDFNNEADTPDNFQSRRPNTSFCFLDIRSPGLGDTAMYLCATSPGQTSGNTIYFGEGSWLTVV.

This chain links TRBV11-2 with TRBJ2-1; D uncertain. The CDR3 totals 12 residues. The ends were cut back, 5 bases at V and 6 bases at J, with 8 bases in the middle. Germline lookup yields CDR1 SGHAT and CDR2 FQNNGV. CDR3 protein: CASSTMGNEQFF. The CDR3 DNA is TGTGCCAGCAGCACCATGGGCAATGAGCAGTTCTTC.

The chain recombines TRBV28 with TRBJ2-7, with 9 positions matching TRBD1. V lost 0 bases to trimming and J lost 6 bases; unmatched junction nucleotides: 9. This CDR3 contains 16 residues. Germline V gene lookup returns CDR1 MDHEN and CDR2 SYDVKM. Written as DNA, the CDR3 is TGTGCCAGCAGTTTATGGTTTACAGGGGGCCTCCCCGAGCAGTACTTC. Its protein product is CASSLWFTGGLPEQYF.

The chain is built from TRBV18 and TRBJ2-5; 8 nucleotides line up with TRBD2. The CDR3 runs to 13 residues. Trimming at V came to 4 bases and at J to 4 bases, leaving 2 bases not matched to a gene. CDR1 is KGHSH and CDR2 is LQKENI in the germline V gene. As DNA, the CDR3 is TGTGCCAGCTCACGGACTAGCAGAGAGACCCAGTACTTC. Protein product: CASSRTSRETQYF.